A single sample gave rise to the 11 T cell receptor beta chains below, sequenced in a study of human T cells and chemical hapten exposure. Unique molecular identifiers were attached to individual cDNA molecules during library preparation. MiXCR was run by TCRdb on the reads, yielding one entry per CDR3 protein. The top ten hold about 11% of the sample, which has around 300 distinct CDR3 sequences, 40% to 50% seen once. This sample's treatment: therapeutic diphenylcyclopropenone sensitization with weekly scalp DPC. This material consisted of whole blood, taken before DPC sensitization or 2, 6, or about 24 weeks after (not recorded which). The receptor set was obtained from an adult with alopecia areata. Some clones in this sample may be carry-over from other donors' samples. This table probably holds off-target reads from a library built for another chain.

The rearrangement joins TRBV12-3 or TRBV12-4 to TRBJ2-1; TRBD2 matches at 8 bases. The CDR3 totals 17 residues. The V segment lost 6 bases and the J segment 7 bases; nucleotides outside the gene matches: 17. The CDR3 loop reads CASSRQRERGKGNEQFF. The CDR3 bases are TGTGCCAGCAGCCGCCAGCGGGAGAGGGGTAAGGGGAATGAGCAGTTCTTC.

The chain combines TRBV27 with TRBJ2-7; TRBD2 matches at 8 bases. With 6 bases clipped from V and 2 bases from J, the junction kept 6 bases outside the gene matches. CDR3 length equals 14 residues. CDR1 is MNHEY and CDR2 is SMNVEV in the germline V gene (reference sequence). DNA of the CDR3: TGTGCCAGCAGCGCCGGGACTAGACCCTACGAGCAGTACTTC. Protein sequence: CASSAGTRPYEQYF.

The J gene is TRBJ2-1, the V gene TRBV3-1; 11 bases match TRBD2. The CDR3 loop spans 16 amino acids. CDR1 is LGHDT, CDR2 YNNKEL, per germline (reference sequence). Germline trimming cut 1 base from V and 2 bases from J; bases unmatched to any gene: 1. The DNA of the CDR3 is TGTGCCAGCAGCCAAGCTAGCGGGAGGACCTACAATGAGCAGTTCTTC. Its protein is CASSQASGRTYNEQFF.

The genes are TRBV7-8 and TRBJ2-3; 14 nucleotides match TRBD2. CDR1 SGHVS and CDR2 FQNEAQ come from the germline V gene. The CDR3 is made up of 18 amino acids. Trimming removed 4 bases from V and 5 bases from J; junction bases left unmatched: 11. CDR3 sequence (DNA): TGTGCCAGCAGCTCAGGACTAGCGGGAGGAGGGGTAGTAGATACGCAGTATTTT. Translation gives CASSSGLAGGGVVDTQYF. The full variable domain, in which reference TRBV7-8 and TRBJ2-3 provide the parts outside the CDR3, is GAGVSQSPRYKVAKRGQDVALRCDPISGHVSLFWYQQALGQGPEFLTYFQNEAQLDKSGLPSDRFFAERPEGSVSTLKIQRTQQEDSAVYLCASSSGLAGGGVVDTQYFGPGTRLTVL.

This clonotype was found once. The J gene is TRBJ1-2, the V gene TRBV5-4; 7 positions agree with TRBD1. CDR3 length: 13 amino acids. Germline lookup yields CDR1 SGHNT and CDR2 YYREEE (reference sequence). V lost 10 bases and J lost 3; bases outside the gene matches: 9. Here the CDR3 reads CADGTVKDYGYTF. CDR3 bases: TGTGCCGATGGGACAGTTAAAGACTATGGCTACACCTTC.

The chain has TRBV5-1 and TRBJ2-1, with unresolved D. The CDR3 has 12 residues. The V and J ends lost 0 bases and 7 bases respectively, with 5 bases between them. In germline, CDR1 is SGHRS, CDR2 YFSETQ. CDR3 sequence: CASSLGRNEQFF. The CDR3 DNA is TGCGCCAGCAGCTTGGGTAGGAATGAGCAGTTCTTC.

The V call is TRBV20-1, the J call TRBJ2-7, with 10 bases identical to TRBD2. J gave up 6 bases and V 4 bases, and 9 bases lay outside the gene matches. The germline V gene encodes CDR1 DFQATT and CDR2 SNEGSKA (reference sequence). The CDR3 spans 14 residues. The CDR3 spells CSATRTSGMAEQYF. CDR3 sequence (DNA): TGCAGTGCTACCAGGACTAGCGGTATGGCCGAGCAGTACTTC.

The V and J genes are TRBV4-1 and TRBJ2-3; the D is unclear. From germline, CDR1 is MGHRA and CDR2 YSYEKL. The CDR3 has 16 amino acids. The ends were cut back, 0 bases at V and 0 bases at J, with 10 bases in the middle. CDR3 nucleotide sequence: TGCGCCAGCAGCCAAGAGGCGCGGCCTAGCACAGATACGCAGTATTTT. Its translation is CASSQEARPSTDTQYF.

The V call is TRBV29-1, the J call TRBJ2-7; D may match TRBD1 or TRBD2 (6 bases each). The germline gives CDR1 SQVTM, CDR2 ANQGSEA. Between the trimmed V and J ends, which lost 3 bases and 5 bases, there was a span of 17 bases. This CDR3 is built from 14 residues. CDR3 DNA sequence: TGCAGCGTTGAGGGGGGCAGGGGATTAAACGAGCAGTACTTC. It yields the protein CSVEGGRGLNEQYF.

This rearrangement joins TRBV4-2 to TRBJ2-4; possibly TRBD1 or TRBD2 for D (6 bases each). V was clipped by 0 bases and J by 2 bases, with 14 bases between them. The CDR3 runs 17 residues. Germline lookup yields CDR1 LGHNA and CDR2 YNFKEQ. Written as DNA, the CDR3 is TGTGCCAGCAGCCAAGATTCCGGGGGCGCATCCAAAAACATTCAGTACTTC. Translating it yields CASSQDSGGASKNIQYF.

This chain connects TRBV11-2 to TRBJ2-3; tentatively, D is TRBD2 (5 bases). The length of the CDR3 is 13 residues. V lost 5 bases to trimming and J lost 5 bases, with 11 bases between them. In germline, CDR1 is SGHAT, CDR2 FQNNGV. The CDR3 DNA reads TGTGCCAGCAGCCCTGGACTTGAAGATACGCAGTATTTT. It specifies CASSPGLEDTQYF.